At least ten counts were recorded for the clone carrying this T cell receptor (beta chain). Its specificity is not known. The sample comes from a study of CD8 T cells in ankylosing spondylitis. General study findings and limits: Disease-linked clones reportedly showed significant enrichment in matched ankylosing spondylitis synovial fluid. A motif in TCR beta, a set of about 8 highly homologous variants, appeared characteristic of ankylosing spondylitis blood.

TCRdb redid the calling of the 5' RACE reads with MiXCR, one entry per CDR3 protein. The data contain around 180,000 distinct CDR3 sequences, 10% to 15% of them seen just once; the ten biggest clones take up 9.5% to 11%. CDR1 and CDR2 (germline): DFQATT, SNEGSKA (reference sequence). Trimming at V came to 2 bases and at J to 3 bases, leaving 12 bases not matched to a gene. The CDR3 is 17 amino acids. The sample was blood, either unsorted or a sorted T cell fraction (not recorded which). This receptor was identified in a female donor with ankylosing spondylitis or in good health (not recorded which). J is TRBJ2-3 and V is TRBV20-1; 9 nucleotides agree with TRBD2. The CDR3 DNA reads TGCAGTGCTAGAAATCCGCTAGCGGGAACCCTTACAGATACGCAGTATTTT. Translated, it gives CSARNPLAGTLTDTQYF.